These 20 T cell receptor beta chains were all obtained from the same sample, sequenced in a study of blood T cells in healthy people across ages. Combining a sample-barcoded 5' primer with a J-beta primer mix, a second PCR ran for roughly 7 to 12 cycles. TCRdb reprocessed the 5' RACE reads with MiXCR, giving one entry per CDR3 protein. Of under 950,000 distinct CDR3 sequences listed, about 20% are singletons. The sample taken for sequencing was blood. Source of these receptors: a man aged 65 to 79 in good health.

The chain is built from TRBV6-6 and TRBJ2-5; no clear D gene. The CDR3 is made up of 16 amino acids. CDR1 is MNHNY and CDR2 is SVGAGI in the germline V gene (reference sequence). The V and J ends lost 0 bases and 1 base respectively, with 12 bases between them. The CDR3 here is CASSYSGKGSQETQYF. The CDR3 DNA reads TGTGCCAGCAGTTACTCAGGGAAGGGTTCCCAAGAGACCCAGTACTTC.

With respect to this clonotype: Sequence at one end of the junction differs from germline and may be a read error. V usage is TRBV20-1 and J usage is TRBJ1-1; D is unresolved. The CDR3 extends over 13 amino acids. CDR1 DFQATT and CDR2 SNEGSKA come from the germline V gene (reference sequence). The CDR3 sequence: CSARKLKNTEVFF. CDR3 DNA sequence: TGCAGTGCTAGAAAACTGAAGAACACTGAAGTTTTCTTT.

The chain uses TRBV20-1 and TRBJ2-5, with a weak D call TRBD2 (6 bases). V was clipped by 4 bases and J by 11 bases, with 11 bases between them. Germline CDR1 reads DFQATT; CDR2 reads SNEGSKA (reference sequence). The CDR3 has 10 amino acids. The CDR3 sequence: CSAKVAEQYF. The CDR3 region has the DNA TGCAGTGCTAAGGTAGCGGAGCAGTACTTC.

This clonotype showed up just a few times. The chain's CDR3 is CASSQGREVKLFF. The DNA of the CDR3 is TGTGCCAGCAGCCAAGGAAGGGAGGTAAAACTGTTTTTT. The chain uses TRBV14 and TRBJ1-4, with D unclear. This CDR3 has 13 residues. Germline V lookup: CDR1 SGHDN, CDR2 FVKESK. With 1 base removed from V and 10 bases from J, the gap between germline ends came to 10 bases.

The chain has TRBV28 and TRBJ1-2; 7 bases are a match to TRBD1. The germline gives CDR1 MDHEN, CDR2 SYDVKM. Unmatched junction bases numbered 9, after V lost 6 bases and J lost 5 bases. The CDR3 is 14 amino acids. CDR3 sequence (DNA): TGTGCCAGCAGGGCCGACAGGGTGGCATATGGCTACACCTTC. Protein product: CASRADRVAYGYTF.

This clonotype appeared a few times. The chain has TRBV11-3 and TRBJ2-5; D not certain. CDR1 is SGHNT and CDR2 is YENEEA in the germline V gene. V was clipped by 6 bases and J by 7 bases, with 15 bases between them. There are 13 residues in the CDR3. The CDR3 here is CASRLNPLGTQYF. DNA of the CDR3: TGTGCCAGCAGGTTAAACCCCCTAGGGACCCAGTACTTC. The full variable domain, rest sourced from reference TRBV11-3 and TRBJ2-5, is EAGVVQSPRYKIIEKKQPVAFWCNPISGHNTLYWYLQNLGQGPELLIRYENEEAVDDSQLPKDRFSAERLKGVDSTLKIQPAELGDSAVYLCASRLNPLGTQYFGPGTRLLVL.

The V call is TRBV4-1, the J call TRBJ1-3; TRBD1 is a possible D gene (6 bases). Per the germline V gene, CDR1 is MGHRA and CDR2 is YSYEKL. Trimming cost V 3 bases and J 0 bases, with 15 bases left between them. CDR3 length: 17 residues. DNA of the CDR3: TGCGCCAGCAGCCAGGACTTCGACAGGAACTCTGGAAACACCATATATTTT. It is translated as CASSQDFDRNSGNTIYF.

This chain links TRBV3-1 with TRBJ1-1, with D uncertain. CDR1 is LGHDT, CDR2 YNNKEL, per germline (reference sequence). V lost 2 bases to trimming and J lost 9 bases, with 13 bases between them. CDR3 size: 13 residues. Here the CDR3 DNA reads TGTGCCAGCAGCCAAACTTGGGAAGTCAAAGCTTTCTTT. Its protein product is CASSQTWEVKAFF.

J is TRBJ2-7 and V is TRBV7-2, with 7 bases that match TRBD2. The CDR3 spans 14 residues. The V segment lost 5 bases and the J segment 5 bases; nucleotides outside the gene matches: 9. The V gene's germline CDR1 is SGHTA and CDR2 FQGNSA. The CDR3 coding sequence is TGTGCCAGCAGCCCCGAGGCGGGAGAACACGAGCAGTACGTC. It translates to CASSPEAGEHEQYV.

This chain links TRBV5-1 with TRBJ1-5, with a weak D call TRBD1 (6 bases). Trimming shortened V by 7 bases and J by 6 bases, and 14 bases separated the two germline ends. CDR1 and CDR2 (germline): SGHRS, YFSETQ. This CDR3 has 13 amino acids. The CDR3 nucleotides read TGCGCCAGCGCGGCAGGGGAGGCTCAGCCCCAGCATTTT. It specifies CASAAGEAQPQHF. Together with reference TRBV5-1 and TRBJ1-5, the CDR3 gives the full variable domain: KAGVTQTPRYLIKTRGQQVTLSCSPISGHRSVSWYQQTPGQGLQFLFEYFSETQRNKGNFPGRFSGRQFSNSRSEMNVSTLELGDSALYLCASAAGEAQPQHFGDGTRLSIL.

This clonotype was seen a handful of times. The V gene is TRBV5-1, the J gene TRBJ2-2; D is possibly TRBD1 (6 bases). The V and J ends lost 3 bases and 3 bases respectively, with 12 bases between them. CDR3 length: 15 amino acids. Germline V lookup: CDR1 SGHRS, CDR2 YFSETQ. The CDR3 DNA sequence: TGCGCCAGCAGCTCCAGGACAGATTACACCGGGGAGCTGTTTTTT. Translation: CASSSRTDYTGELFF.

The chain uses TRBV3-1 and TRBJ2-4; TRBD2 agrees at 13 bases. V lost 2 bases to trimming and J lost 8 bases; unmatched junction nucleotides: 3. Germline V gene data show CDR1 as LGHDT and CDR2 as YNNKEL (reference sequence). This CDR3 has 15 amino acids. The CDR3 loop reads CASSQQLAGGDIQYF. The CDR3 DNA reads as TGTGCCAGCAGCCAACAACTAGCGGGAGGGGACATTCAGTACTTC.

In DNA form, the CDR3 reads TGTGCCAGCAGCATCGGGCCAAGCACAGATACGCAGTATTTT. This codes for CASSIGPSTDTQYF. V and J are TRBV5-5 and TRBJ2-3; D uncertain. The length of the CDR3 is 14 residues. The ends were cut back, 4 bases at V and 0 bases at J, with 9 bases in the middle. The germline gives CDR1 SGHKS, CDR2 YYEKEE (reference sequence).

In this sample, this clonotype turned up many times. The CDR3 spells CSVEASSTDTQYF. CDR3 DNA: TGCAGCGTTGAGGCTTCAAGCACAGATACGCAGTATTTT. The chain uses TRBV29-1 and TRBJ2-3, with D unclear. Looked up from germline, CDR1 is SQVTM and CDR2 is ANQGSEA. This CDR3 is built from 13 residues. The ends were cut back, 3 bases at V and 0 bases at J, with 7 bases in the middle.

V and J are TRBV7-3 and TRBJ2-1; 12 nucleotides match TRBD2. The CDR3 extends over 16 amino acids. From germline, CDR1 is SGHTA and CDR2 FQGTGA. With V trimmed by 1 base and J by 7 bases, 5 bases remained unmatched. This chain's CDR3 is CASSLNGLAGRNEQFF. In nucleotides, the CDR3 is TGTGCCAGCAGCTTAAATGGACTAGCGGGACGTAATGAGCAGTTCTTC.

In DNA, the CDR3 is TGTGCCAGCAGTGAATTGGACAGGGGTGTCTACGGCTACGAGCAGTACTTC. Protein product: CASSELDRGVYGYEQYF. The genes are TRBV25-1 and TRBJ2-5; TRBD1 matches at 9 bases. TRBJ2-7 explains the end of the DNA better; the J call may be wrong. Germline CDR1 reads MGHDK; CDR2 reads SYGVNS. The CDR3 sequence is 17 residues long.

This clonotype has a handful of counts. The CDR3 loop reads CAINPGEHYGYTF. In DNA form, the CDR3 reads TGTGCCATCAACCCAGGGGAGCACTATGGCTACACCTTC. V and J are TRBV10-3 and TRBJ1-2, with a tentative D call TRBD1 (6 bases). The V gene lost 7 bases and the J gene lost 3 bases, with 12 bases spanning the gap. The CDR3 spans 13 residues. The germline V gene has CDR1 ENHRY and CDR2 SYGVKD.

This clonotype was counted only a few times. The chain uses TRBV10-3 and TRBJ1-5, with 7 bases aligning to TRBD1. Trimming cost V 10 bases and J 8 bases; bases outside gene matches: 14. The germline CDR1 and CDR2 sequences are ENHRY and SYGVKD. The CDR3 length is 14 residues. The CDR3 spells CATRRQGVEEPQHF. The CDR3 DNA is TGTGCCACTAGGAGACAGGGAGTCGAGGAGCCCCAGCATTTT.

This clonotype has a handful of counts. The V call is TRBV7-9, the J call TRBJ2-7; 11 nucleotides align to TRBD1. Germline V gene sequence: CDR1 SEHNR, CDR2 FQNEAQ (reference sequence). V was clipped by 4 bases and J by 5 bases; unmatched bases: 4. The CDR3 totals 14 residues. This CDR3 is CASSWGQGVNEQYF. Written as DNA, the CDR3 is TGTGCCAGCAGCTGGGGACAGGGGGTCAACGAGCAGTACTTC.

The V and J genes are TRBV6-5 and TRBJ2-5; D gene ambiguous. Between the trimmed V and J ends, which lost 3 bases and 4 bases, there was a span of 12 bases. Per the germline V gene, CDR1 is MNHEY and CDR2 is SVGAGI. The CDR3 is 14 residues long. The CDR3 region is CASSYALGGETQYF. The CDR3 DNA reads as TGTGCCAGCAGTTATGCACTGGGTGGAGAGACCCAGTACTTC.